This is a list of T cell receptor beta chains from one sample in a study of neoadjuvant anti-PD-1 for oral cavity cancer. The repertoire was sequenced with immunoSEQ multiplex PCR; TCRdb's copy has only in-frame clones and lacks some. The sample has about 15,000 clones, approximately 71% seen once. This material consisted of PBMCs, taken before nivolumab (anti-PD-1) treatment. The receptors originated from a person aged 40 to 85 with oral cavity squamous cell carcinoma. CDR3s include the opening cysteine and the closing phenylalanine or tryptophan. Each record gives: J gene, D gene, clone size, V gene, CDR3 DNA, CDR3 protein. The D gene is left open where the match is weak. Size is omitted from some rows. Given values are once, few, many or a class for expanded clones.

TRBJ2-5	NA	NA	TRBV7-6	TGTGCCAGGGGGAAAGGGCTTGAGACCCAGTACTTC	CARGKGLETQYF
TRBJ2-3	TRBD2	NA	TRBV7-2	TGTGCCAGCAGCTTGTCCCTTACTAGCGGGGGTACAGATACGCAGTATTTT	CASSLSLTSGGTDTQYF
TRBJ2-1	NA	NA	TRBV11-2	TGTGCCAGCAGTCCCATTGAGGGGAACAGGGTACAGTTCTTC	CASSPIEGNRVQFF
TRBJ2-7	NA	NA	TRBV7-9	TGTGCCAGCAGCCTAAACCTTGACAGCGAGCAGTACTTC	CASSLNLDSEQYF
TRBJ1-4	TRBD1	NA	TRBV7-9	TGTGCCAGCAGCTTATGGCGAGGGAGGGGGCTTGGTGAAAAACTGTTTTTT	CASSLWRGRGLGEKLFF
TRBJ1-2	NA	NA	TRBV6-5	TGTGCCAGCAGTACAGGTTCTAACTATGGCTACACCTTC	CASSTGSNYGYTF
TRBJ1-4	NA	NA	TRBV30	TGTGCCTGGGATTCCTCCGGTGGGGATGAAAAACTGTTTTTT	CAWDSSGGDEKLFF
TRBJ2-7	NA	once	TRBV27	TGTGCCAGCAGCCCCTGGACGGCCCCCGCCGAGCAGTACTTC	CASSPWTAPAEQYF
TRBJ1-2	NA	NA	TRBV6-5	TGTGCCAGCAGTTACTCTTCTAACGGGGACTATGGCTACACCTTC	CASSYSSNGDYGYTF
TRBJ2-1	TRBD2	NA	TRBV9	TGTGCCAGCAGCGTAGGCGGGGGGGGAAGTGACAATGAGCAGTTCTTC	CASSVGGGGSDNEQFF
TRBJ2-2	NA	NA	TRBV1	TGCACCAGCAGCCACCACATAAGGACAGGGTTTTACGACGGGGAGCTGTTTTTT	CTSSHHIRTGFYDGELFF
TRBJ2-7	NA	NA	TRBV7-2	TGTGCCAGCAGCTTAGTAGCGCGGGAGCAGTACTTC	CASSLVAREQYF
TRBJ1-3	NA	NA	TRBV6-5	TGTGCCAGCAGTTTGGGCCGGTGGGGAAACACCATATATTTT	CASSLGRWGNTIYF
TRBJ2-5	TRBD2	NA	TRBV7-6	TGTGCCAGCCATGTACTAGCGGGAGTAAGGGAGACCCAGTACTTC	CASHVLAGVRETQYF
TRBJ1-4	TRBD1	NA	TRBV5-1	TGCGCCAGCAGCCCTCGACAGGGATATGGAAACGAAAAACTGTTTTTT	CASSPRQGYGNEKLFF
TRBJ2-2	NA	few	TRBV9	TGTGCCAGCAGCGTAGACCAGTGGGCGAACACCGGGGAGCTGTTTTTT	CASSVDQWANTGELFF
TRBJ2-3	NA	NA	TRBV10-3	TGTGCCATCGGGTCTGATACGCAGTATTTT	CAIGSDTQYF
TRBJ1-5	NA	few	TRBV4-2	TGTGCCAGCAGCCAGGGCCGGGGTCAGGTTAATCAGCCCCAGCATTTT	CASSQGRGQVNQPQHF
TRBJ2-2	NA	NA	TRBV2	TGTGCCAGCAGTGGGTGGCTCAGCGGGGAGCTGTTTTTT	CASSGWLSGELFF
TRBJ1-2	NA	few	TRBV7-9	TGTGCCAGCAGCAAACGGGACATCTATGGCTACACCTTC	CASSKRDIYGYTF
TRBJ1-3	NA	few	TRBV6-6	TGTGCCAGCAGCCGCGAGTCTGGAAACACCATATATTTT	CASSRESGNTIYF
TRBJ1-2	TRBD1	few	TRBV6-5	TGTGCCAGCAGCCCGGGACAGGGGGTTTCCTATGGCTACACCTTC	CASSPGQGVSYGYTF
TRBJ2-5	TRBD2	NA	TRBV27	TGTGCCAGCAGGCGGACTAGCGGGAGAATCGGAGAGACCCAGTACTTC	CASRRTSGRIGETQYF
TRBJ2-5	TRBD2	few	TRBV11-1	TGTGCCAGCAGCTTACGACCGGGGGGGGAGACCCAGTACTTC	CASSLRPGGETQYF
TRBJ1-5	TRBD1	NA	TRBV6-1	TGTGCCAGCAGTGAGCTCAGGGGGCTAAAGAATCAGCCCCAGCATTTT	CASSELRGLKNQPQHF
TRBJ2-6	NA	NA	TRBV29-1	TGCAGCGTAGAGATATCTGGGGCCAACGTCCTGACTTTC	CSVEISGANVLTF
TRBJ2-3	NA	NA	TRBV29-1	TGCAGCGTTGATGGGATTGAGGGGACCGCGACGGTGGGTTGGACAGATACGCAGTATTTT	CSVDGIEGTATVGWTDTQYF
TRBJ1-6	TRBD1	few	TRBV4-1	TGCGCCAGCAGCCTCCCCCCGACAGGGGACCTTAGGAATTCACCCCTCCACTTT	CASSLPPTGDLRNSPLHF
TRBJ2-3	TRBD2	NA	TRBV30	TGTGCCGCGGGGGGACTAGCGGGAGGATTGGGCACAGATACGCAGTATTTT	CAAGGLAGGLGTDTQYF
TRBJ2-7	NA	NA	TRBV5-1	TGCGCCAGCAGCTTGGAAAGTACAGGTTGGGCGCAGCAGTACTTC	CASSLESTGWAQQYF
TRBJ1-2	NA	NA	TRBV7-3	TGTGCCAGCAGCCCACAGGGAAACTATGGCTACACCTTC	CASSPQGNYGYTF
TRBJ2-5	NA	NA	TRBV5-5	TGTGCCAGCAGCTTGGCCATCGGAGAGACCCAGTACTTC	CASSLAIGETQYF
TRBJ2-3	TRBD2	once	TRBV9	TGTGCCAGCAGCAGAGGGAGCGGGAGAGCGGATACGCAGTATTTT	CASSRGSGRADTQYF
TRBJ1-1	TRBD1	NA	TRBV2	TGTGCCAGCAGGATAGGACAGGGTTTTTCTGAAGCTTTCTTT	CASRIGQGFSEAFF
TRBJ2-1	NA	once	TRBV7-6	TGTGCCAGCAGCTTAGACCCCCCCGGTAGCTCCTACAATGAGCAGTTCTTC	CASSLDPPGSSYNEQFF
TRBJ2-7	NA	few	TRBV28	TGTGCCAGCAGGAGGGGGTCCTACGAGCAGTACTTC	CASRRGSYEQYF
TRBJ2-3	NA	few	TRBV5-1	TGCGCCAGCAGCTTGGACCGGGACCTCACAGATACGCAGTATTTT	CASSLDRDLTDTQYF
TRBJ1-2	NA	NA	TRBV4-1	TGCGCCAGCAGCCAAGTAGCGACGGTTTGGGGGGATGGCTACACCTTC	CASSQVATVWGDGYTF
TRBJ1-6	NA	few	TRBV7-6	TGTGCCAGCAGCCGGATGGGGCCATCCTCACCTAATTCACCCCTCCACTTT	CASSRMGPSSPNSPLHF
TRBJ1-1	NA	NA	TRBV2	TGTGCCAGCAGAACAGGACTTCAGAACACTGAAGCTTTCTTT	CASRTGLQNTEAFF
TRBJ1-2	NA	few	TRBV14	TGTGCCAGCAGCCAGCAGGGGTATGGCTATGGCTACACCTTC	CASSQQGYGYGYTF
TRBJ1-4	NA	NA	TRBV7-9	TGTGCCAGCAGCCCACAGGGAGCTAATGAAAAACTGTTTTTT	CASSPQGANEKLFF
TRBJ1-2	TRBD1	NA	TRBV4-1	TGCGCCAGCAGCGTACCGGGACAGGGTTATGATGGCTACACCTTC	CASSVPGQGYDGYTF
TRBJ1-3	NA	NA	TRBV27	TGTGCCAGCAGCACAGGGATGGGAGTCAACACCATATATTTT	CASSTGMGVNTIYF
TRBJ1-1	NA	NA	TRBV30	TGTGCCTGGAGTGTGGGGGTGAACACTGAAGCTTTCTTT	CAWSVGVNTEAFF
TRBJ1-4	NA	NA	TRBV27	TGTGCCAGCAGTTTTTCGGGGTCTAATGAAAAACTGTTTTTT	CASSFSGSNEKLFF
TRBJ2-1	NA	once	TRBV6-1	TGTGCCAGCAGTGAAGCCGGTGCACCCGCCTACTACTACAATGAGCAGTTCTTC	CASSEAGAPAYYYNEQFF
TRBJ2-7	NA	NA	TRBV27	TGTGCCAGCGGCTCGGGCCTTACCTACGAGCAGTACTTC	CASGSGLTYEQYF
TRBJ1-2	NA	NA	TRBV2	TGTGCCAGCAGTGAATGGGAATATGGCTACACCTTC	CASSEWEYGYTF
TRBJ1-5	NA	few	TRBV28	TGTGCCAGCAGTTTATTCTCCCACCGGGGGCCATTTGAGCAGCCCCAGCATTTT	CASSLFSHRGPFEQPQHF
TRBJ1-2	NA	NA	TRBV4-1	TGCGCCAGCAGCCAAGCCCAGGCAAGAAGCTACACCTTC	CASSQAQARSYTF
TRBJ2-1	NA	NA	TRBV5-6	TGTGCCAGCAGCTTGGTTGGCAACAATGAGCAGTTCTTC	CASSLVGNNEQFF
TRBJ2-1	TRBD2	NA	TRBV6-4	TGTGCCAGCAGTGAAGCGGGGGCCACGAATGAGCAGTTCTTC	CASSEAGATNEQFF
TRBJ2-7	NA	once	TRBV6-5	TGTGCCAGCAGTTACAAGGGGGGGACTGGGTACGAGCAGTACTTC	CASSYKGGTGYEQYF
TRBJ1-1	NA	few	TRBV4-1	TGCGCCAGCAGCCTGACATGGTTGATGAACACTGAAGCTTTCTTT	CASSLTWLMNTEAFF